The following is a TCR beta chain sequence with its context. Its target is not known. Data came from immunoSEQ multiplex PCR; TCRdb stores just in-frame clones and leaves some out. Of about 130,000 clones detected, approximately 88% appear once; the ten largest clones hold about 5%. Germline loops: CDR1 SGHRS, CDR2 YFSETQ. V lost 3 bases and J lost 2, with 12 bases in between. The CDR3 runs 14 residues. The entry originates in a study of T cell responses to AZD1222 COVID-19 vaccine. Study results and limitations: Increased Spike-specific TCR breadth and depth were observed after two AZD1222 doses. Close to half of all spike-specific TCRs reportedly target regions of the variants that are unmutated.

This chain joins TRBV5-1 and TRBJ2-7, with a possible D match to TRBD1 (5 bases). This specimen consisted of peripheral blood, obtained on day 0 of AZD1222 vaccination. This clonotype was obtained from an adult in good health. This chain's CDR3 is CASSWGQGTYEQYF. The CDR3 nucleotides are TGCGCCAGCAGCTGGGGTCAGGGCACCTACGAGCAGTACTTC.